This passage covers 14 T cell receptor beta chains from one sample sequenced in a study of cytomegalovirus exposure and HLA in healthy donors. Primers for the PCR totalled 60 Vbeta and 13 Jbeta. Sequencing was performed with immunoSEQ multiplex PCR; in TCRdb, only in-frame clones are kept and a portion is missing. The data contain about 130,000 clones, approximately 80% of them singletons. Material for sequencing was PBMCs. These receptors all stem from a man aged 40-55 years in good health and CMV-seronegative.

V and J are TRBV5-1 and TRBJ2-1; D may be TRBD2 (6 bases). CDR1 is SGHRS, CDR2 YFSETQ, per germline. This CDR3 comprises 14 residues. Between the trimmed V and J ends, which lost 10 bases and 2 bases, there was a span of 16 bases. The DNA for the CDR3 is TGCGCCGGGGGAATGGGGGGACCCTACAATGAGCAGTTCTTC. This encodes CAGGMGGPYNEQFF.

Regarding this clone: This same CDR3 is encoded by further DNA sequences in the sample. The J gene is TRBJ1-2, the V gene TRBV19; 12 positions agree with TRBD1. V shed 5 bases, J shed 4 bases, and the junction held 5 bases outside the gene matches. CDR1 is LNHDA, CDR2 SQIVND, per germline (reference sequence). This CDR3 contains 15 residues. CDR3 sequence (DNA): TGTGCCAGTAGTCCAGGGACAGGGGGCGGCTATGGCTACACCTTC. The encoded protein is CASSPGTGGGYGYTF.

CDR3 loop: CASSPPGQETQYF. The CDR3 DNA reads as TGTGCCAGCAGCCCCCCGGGGCAAGAGACCCAGTACTTC. The V and J genes are TRBV7-9 and TRBJ2-5, with D perhaps matching TRBD2 (5 bases). V lost 5 bases and J lost 2, with 9 bases in between. The germline V gene has CDR1 SEHNR and CDR2 FQNEAQ (reference sequence). This CDR3 region has 13 residues.

V and J are TRBV19 and TRBJ2-1, with TRBD2 matching 10 bases. Trimming at V came to 7 bases and at J to 7 bases, leaving 10 bases not matched to a gene. The CDR3 has 15 amino acids. The V gene's germline CDR1 is LNHDA and CDR2 SQIVND (reference sequence). The CDR3 reads CASTPVAGGGNEQFF. In DNA, the CDR3 is TGTGCCAGTACCCCGGTAGCGGGGGGCGGAAATGAGCAGTTCTTC.

The chain has TRBV7-2 and TRBJ1-4, with D unresolved. V was cut by 3 bases and J by 4 bases, with 3 bases left in between. CDR3 length equals 12 residues. Germline V gives CDR1 SGHTA, CDR2 FQGNSA. This CDR3 reads CASSFNNEKLFF. CDR3 DNA: TGTGCCAGCAGCTTTAATAATGAAAAACTGTTTTTT.

To note about this clone: Other DNA sequences of this sample code for an identical CDR3. J is TRBJ1-2 and V is TRBV6-5; maybe TRBD1 (5 bases). Trimming removed 2 bases at V and 4 bases at J, with 8 bases between. The CDR3 totals 13 residues. Looked up from germline, CDR1 is MNHEY and CDR2 is SVGAGI. DNA for the CDR3: TGTGCCAGCAGTTACGGGGGGGGCTATGGCTACACCTTC. Translation gives CASSYGGGYGYTF.

This chain links TRBV7-3 with TRBJ1-6; 10 positions match TRBD1. The CDR3 consists of 20 residues. J lost 0 bases, V lost 2 bases, and 10 bases had no gene match. The germline gives CDR1 SGHTA, CDR2 FQGTGA. CDR3: CASSLYPTGGRSSYNSPLHF. CDR3 nucleotide sequence: TGTGCCAGCAGCTTATACCCGACAGGGGGCCGGAGCTCCTATAATTCACCCCTCCACTTT.

The chain employs TRBV5-4 and TRBJ2-4; 7 bases line up with TRBD1. CDR3 length: 16 amino acids. V was pared by 4 bases and J by 3 bases, with 10 bases of the junction left unmatched. Germline CDR1 and CDR2: SGHNT and YYREEE (reference sequence). CDR3 nucleotide sequence: TGTGCCAGCAGCCCTTCGACAGGGATGGGCAAAAACATTCAGTACTTC. Translated: CASSPSTGMGKNIQYF.

This chain connects TRBV7-8 to TRBJ1-2; 7 nucleotides match TRBD1. The CDR3 contains 15 residues. V lost 1 base, J lost 1 base, and 3 bases stayed unmatched. Germline V gene data show CDR1 as SGHVS and CDR2 as FQNEAQ. Written as DNA, the CDR3 is TGTGCCAGCAGCTTAGGGGGACAGCATAACTATGGCTACACCTTC. Its protein product is CASSLGGQHNYGYTF.

The J gene is TRBJ1-2, the V gene TRBV12-5; possible D gene TRBD1, 5 bases. The CDR3 loop spans 13 amino acids. Germline CDR1 and CDR2: LGHNT and FRNRAP. Trimming took 5 bases from V and 10 from J, leaving 17 bases between them. The CDR3 bases are TGTGCTAGTGGTCTGACAGTACTCGCTCCCTACACCTTC. Its translation is CASGLTVLAPYTF.

The chain employs TRBV28 and TRBJ1-4, with 10 bases that match TRBD1. CDR1 is MDHEN and CDR2 is SYDVKM in the germline V gene. The CDR3 sequence is 16 residues long. V was pared by 2 bases and J by 6 bases, with 6 bases of the junction left unmatched. The chain's CDR3 is CASSLSPDRGDEKLFF. The CDR3 DNA is TGTGCCAGCAGTTTAAGCCCGGACAGGGGGGATGAAAAACTGTTTTTT.

This sequence joins TRBV5-1 and TRBJ2-3; D not resolved. There are 14 residues in the CDR3. Germline V CDR1 and CDR2: SGHRS, YFSETQ. Trimming pared 0 bases from V and 3 bases from J, leaving 8 bases between. The CDR3 is CASSLAPRTDTQYF. DNA for the CDR3: TGCGCCAGCAGCTTGGCCCCCAGGACAGATACGCAGTATTTT.

This clone was seen more than once but under ten times. This chain links TRBV11-2 with TRBJ2-7; D is perhaps TRBD1 (7 bases). CDR3 length: 14 amino acids. The germline CDR1 and CDR2 sequences are SGHAT and FQNNGV. The germline V and J ends were trimmed by 1 base and 7 bases, with 14 bases remaining between them. CDR3 loop: CASSLALPGGEQYF. DNA for the CDR3: TGTGCCAGCAGCTTAGCCCTCCCAGGGGGGGAGCAGTACTTC.

V is TRBV9 and J is TRBJ2-1; 8 nucleotides line up with TRBD1. The germline V gene has CDR1 SGDLS and CDR2 YYNGEE. The CDR3 loop spans 15 amino acids. Losses at the gene ends were 0 bases for V and 3 bases for J; bases not matched to a gene: 2. CDR3 sequence reads: CASSVGDRSYNEQFF. CDR3 nucleotide sequence: TGTGCCAGCAGCGTAGGGGACAGGAGCTACAATGAGCAGTTCTTC.